The present T cell receptor (beta chain) was sequenced within a study of blood T cells in healthy people across ages. Turning to the study itself: About one barcoded TCR beta cDNA was captured per two T cells. Regarding the study as a whole: Measured against age, TCR beta diversity per million T cells decreased in a roughly linear manner.

The ends lost 5 bases at V and 2 bases at J; junction bases unmatched: 7. The length of the CDR3 is 15 residues. CDR1 and CDR2 (germline): DFQATT, SNEGSKA (reference sequence). The second PCR ran about 6 to 12 cycles with a sample-barcoded 5' primer and J-beta primers. TCRdb called the 5' RACE reads again in MiXCR, with one record for every CDR3 protein. The repertoire holds about a million distinct CDR3 sequences, with roughly 50% as singletons. Concerning this clonotype itself: Its antigen is unidentified.

This clonotype originated in a man aged 30 to 45 in good health. The V and J genes are TRBV20-1 and TRBJ2-4, with 9 bases fitting TRBD1. Specimen: blood. This CDR3 is CSAFQQGASKNIQYF. The DNA of the CDR3 is TGCAGTGCTTTCCAACAGGGGGCGTCCAAAAACATTCAGTACTTC.